This T cell receptor beta chain was profiled in a study of shared clonotypes between healthy human individuals. Libraries were prepared by immunoSEQ multiplex PCR; TCRdb keeps only in-frame clonotypes and omits some of them. Altogether approximately 1,500,000 clones are present, approximately 98% being singletons, with the ten largest covering approximately 0.44%. Broader study findings: Having only a few donors restricted how much genetic and exposure-history diversity was captured.

Free of recent acute infections or vaccinations, the donors were healthy HIV-negative adults. Those who donated, Caucasian adults without exception, all lived in Nashville, Tennessee. To note about this clone: The antigen remains unidentified.

V shed 5 bases, J shed 4 bases, and the junction held 8 bases outside the gene matches. CDR3 size: 15 residues. Germline CDR1 is SEHNR and CDR2 is FQNEAQ (reference sequence). The sample consisted of naive CD4+ T cells sorted from blood. Noted subset: CD45RA+ positively selected. The sequence was collected from a man aged 25-45 years in good health. This rearrangement joins TRBV7-9 to TRBJ2-5; 9 bases are shared with TRBD1. CDR3 amino acids: CASSVRTGEGETQYF. For the CDR3, the DNA is TGTGCCAGCAGCGTACGGACAGGGGAAGGAGAGACCCAGTACTTC.